Following are 12 T cell receptor beta chains from one sample sequenced in a study of blood T cell repertoires in COVID-19. Here immunoSEQ multiplex PCR was the method, and the copy in TCRdb shows in-frame clones only, minus some. This table has 150,000 or so clones, roughly four fifths appearing once. Sequencing input: peripheral blood. The origin of the receptors is a woman aged 45-65 years with active or convalescent COVID-19.

This clone was detected only a few times. V gene TRBV11-2 combines with J gene TRBJ1-2; TRBD1 matches at 7 bases. CDR3 length equals 14 residues. Germline V lookup: CDR1 SGHAT, CDR2 FQNNGV. After removal of 5 bases from V and 5 bases from J, the junction contained 8 bases not matched to a gene. The CDR3, as DNA: TGTGCCAGCAGCCGGTCGACAGGGAGTTATGGCTACACCTTC. Its translation: CASSRSTGSYGYTF.

The CDR3 region has the DNA TGTGCCAGCAGCTTGAGAAGGGGTGGAGGGACTGAAGCTTTCTTT. Translated, it gives CASSLRRGGGTEAFF. The chain employs TRBV5-8 and TRBJ1-1, with a possible D match to TRBD1 (5 bases). The CDR3 spans 15 residues. Trimming stripped 1 base from V and 5 bases from J, with 15 bases between. Germline CDR1 SGHTS, CDR2 YDEGEE.

This clone has only a few counts. The V call is TRBV12-3 or TRBV12-4, the J call TRBJ1-1, with D unclear. CDR3 size: 13 residues. V gave up 8 bases and J gave up 6 bases, with 16 bases separating them. CDR3 loop: CASSIVASSEAFF. As DNA, the CDR3 is TGTGCCAGCTCCATCGTTGCTAGTTCTGAAGCTTTCTTT.

The genes are TRBV19 and TRBJ1-6; 7 nucleotides line up with TRBD1. The V gene's germline CDR1 is LNHDA and CDR2 SQIVND (reference sequence). The CDR3 spans 13 residues. V gave up 3 bases and J gave up 13 bases; unmatched junction bases: 6. The CDR3: CASSMLQGLPLHF. In DNA, the CDR3 is TGTGCCAGTAGTATGTTACAGGGGTTGCCCCTCCACTTT.

This clone was seen only once. The chain combines TRBV7-2 with TRBJ1-1; no reliable D call. The CDR3 extends over 14 amino acids. The germline V gene has CDR1 SGHTA and CDR2 FQGNSA. The germline V and J ends were trimmed by 1 base and 6 bases, with 12 bases remaining between them. CDR3: CASSLGGGFPEAFF. CDR3 bases: TGTGCCAGCAGCTTAGGCGGAGGGTTTCCTGAAGCTTTCTTT. Full variable domain (missing parts from reference TRBV7-2 and TRBJ1-1): GAGVSQSPSNKVTEKGKDVELRCDPISGHTALYWYRQSLGQGLEFLIYFQGNSAPDKSGLPSDRFSAERTGGSVSTLTIQRTQQEDSAVYLCASSLGGGFPEAFFGQGTRLTVV.

V usage is TRBV19 and J usage is TRBJ1-6; TRBD1 is a possible D gene (6 bases). V dropped 7 bases and J dropped 7 bases, with 20 bases sitting between them. CDR3 length: 16 amino acids. Germline-derived CDR1 and CDR2 are LNHDA and SQIVND (reference sequence). In DNA form, the CDR3 reads TGTGCCAGTAAAATGGGCGGGGGGCCTCCCAATTCACCCCTCCACTTT. Translation gives CASKMGGGPPNSPLHF. Drawing the rest from reference TRBV19 and TRBJ1-6, the complete variable domain is DGGITQSPKYLFRKEGQNVTLSCEQNLNHDAMYWYRQDPGQGLRLIYYSQIVNDFQKGDIAEGYSVSREKKESFPLTVTSAQKNPTAFYLCASKMGGGPPNSPLHFGNGTRLTVT.

V and J are TRBV6-6 and TRBJ1-6, with TRBD1 as a possible D gene (6 bases). Trimming pared 6 bases from V and 9 bases from J, leaving 18 bases between. Germline V gene sequence: CDR1 MNHNY, CDR2 SVGAGI (reference sequence). The CDR3 spans 15 residues. CDR3 nucleotide sequence: TGTGCCAGCAGAGCCGGGCAGGGGTGGAGTTCACCCCTCCACTTT. It codes for CASRAGQGWSSPLHF.

The chain recombines TRBV7-2 with TRBJ1-6; D is unclear. CDR3 length equals 13 residues. Between the trimmed V and J ends, which lost 1 base and 6 bases, there was a span of 4 bases. The germline V gene encodes CDR1 SGHTA and CDR2 FQGNSA. The CDR3 reads CASSLGANSPLHF. Here the CDR3 DNA reads TGTGCCAGCAGCTTAGGGGCTAATTCACCCCTCCACTTT.

The chain links TRBV2 to TRBJ1-2, with 8 bases matching TRBD1. The germline CDR1 and CDR2 sequences are SNHLY and FYNNEI. This CDR3 is built from 11 residues. V gave up 9 bases and J gave up 4 bases; unmatched junction bases: 1. CDR3 sequence: CARGTGYGYTF. The CDR3 bases are TGTGCCAGAGGGACAGGCTATGGCTACACCTTC.

The genes are TRBV5-4 and TRBJ1-6; 10 nucleotides align to TRBD1. The junction had 6 bases not matched to a gene; V was cut back by 1 base and J by 8 bases. Germline V gene lookup returns CDR1 SGHNT and CDR2 YYREEE (reference sequence). The CDR3 extends over 16 amino acids. Here the CDR3 reads CASSLRDRGSDSPLHF. The DNA of the CDR3 is TGTGCCAGCAGCTTGAGGGACAGGGGTTCGGATTCACCCCTCCACTTT. Together with reference TRBV5-4 and TRBJ1-6, the CDR3 gives the full variable domain: ETGVTQSPTHLIKTRGQQVTLRCSSQSGHNTVSWYQQALGQGPQFIFQYYREEENGRGNFPPRFSGLQFPNYSSELNVNALELDDSALYLCASSLRDRGSDSPLHFGNGTRLTVT.

The chain links TRBV7-9 to TRBJ1-2, with D unresolved. Trimming removed 7 bases at V and 4 bases at J, with 13 bases between. Germline V gene sequence: CDR1 SEHNR, CDR2 FQNEAQ (reference sequence). The length of the CDR3 is 13 residues. CDR3 bases: TGTGCCAGCACCCCGGTCGTACTCTATGGCTACACCTTC. This codes for CASTPVVLYGYTF.

The chain has TRBV2 and TRBJ2-7; no reliable D call. V dropped 4 bases and J dropped 3 bases, with 7 bases sitting between them. This CDR3 spans 12 amino acids. Germline CDR1 is SNHLY and CDR2 is FYNNEI. Here the CDR3 reads CASSVSVYEQYF. CDR3 DNA: TGTGCCAGCAGTGTTAGTGTCTACGAGCAGTACTTC.